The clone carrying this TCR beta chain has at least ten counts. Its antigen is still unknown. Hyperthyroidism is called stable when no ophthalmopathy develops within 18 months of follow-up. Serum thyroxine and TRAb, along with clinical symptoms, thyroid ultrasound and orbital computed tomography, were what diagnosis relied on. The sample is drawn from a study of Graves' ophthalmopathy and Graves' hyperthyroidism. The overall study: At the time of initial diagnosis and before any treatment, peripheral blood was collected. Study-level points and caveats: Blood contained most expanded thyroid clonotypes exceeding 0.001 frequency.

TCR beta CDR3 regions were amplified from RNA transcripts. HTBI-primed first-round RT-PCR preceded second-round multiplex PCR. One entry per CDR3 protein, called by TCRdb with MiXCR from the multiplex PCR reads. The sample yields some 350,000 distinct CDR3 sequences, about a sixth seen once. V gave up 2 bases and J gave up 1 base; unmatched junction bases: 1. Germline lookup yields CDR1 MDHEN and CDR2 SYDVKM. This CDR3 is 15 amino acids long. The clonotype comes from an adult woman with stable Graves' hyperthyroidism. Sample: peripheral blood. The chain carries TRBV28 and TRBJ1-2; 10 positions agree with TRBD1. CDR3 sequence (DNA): TGTGCCAGCAGTTTAAGGGACAGGGGTAACTATGGCTACACCTTC. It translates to CASSLRDRGNYGYTF.